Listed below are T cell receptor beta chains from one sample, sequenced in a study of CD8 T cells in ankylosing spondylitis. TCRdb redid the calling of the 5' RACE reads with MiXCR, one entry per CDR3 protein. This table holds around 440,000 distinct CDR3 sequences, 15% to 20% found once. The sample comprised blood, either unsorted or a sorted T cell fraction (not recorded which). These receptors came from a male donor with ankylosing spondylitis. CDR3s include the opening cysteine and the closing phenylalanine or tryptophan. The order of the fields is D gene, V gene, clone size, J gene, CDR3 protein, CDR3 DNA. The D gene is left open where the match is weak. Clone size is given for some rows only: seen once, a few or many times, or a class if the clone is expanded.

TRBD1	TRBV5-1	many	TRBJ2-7	CASSWTGTGNYEQYF	TGCGCCAGCAGCTGGACCGGGACAGGGAACTACGAGCAGTACTTC
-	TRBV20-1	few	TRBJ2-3	CSASLASPDTQYF	TGCAGTGCTAGTTTAGCTAGCCCAGATACGCAGTATTTT
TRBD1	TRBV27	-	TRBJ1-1	CASSLFGAGGTEAFF	TGTGCCAGCAGTTTATTTGGGGCAGGGGGGACTGAAGCTTTCTTT
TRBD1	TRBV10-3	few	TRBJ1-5	CAISVQGDQPQHF	TGTGCCATCAGTGTACAGGGGGATCAGCCCCAGCATTTT
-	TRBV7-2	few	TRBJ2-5	CASSLSITQYF	TGTGCCAGCAGCTTAAGCATCACCCAGTACTTC
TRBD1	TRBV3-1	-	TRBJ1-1	CASSPGQGGYTEAFF	TGTGCCAGCAGCCCCGGACAGGGAGGTTACACTGAAGCTTTCTTT
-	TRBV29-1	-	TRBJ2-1	CSVGSKSSYNEQFF	TGCAGCGTTGGCAGCAAGAGCTCCTACAATGAGCAGTTCTTC
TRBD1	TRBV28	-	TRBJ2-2	CASSLDRGPWPGELFF	TGTGCCAGCAGTTTAGACAGGGGTCCCTGGCCCGGGGAGCTGTTTTTT
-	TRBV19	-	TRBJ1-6	CATTGGWDSPLHF	TGTGCCACCACCGGGGGTTGGGATTCACCCCTCCACTTT
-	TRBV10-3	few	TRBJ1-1	CAISGFRDGNTEAFF	TGTGCCATCAGTGGCTTCCGGGACGGGAACACTGAAGCTTTCTTT
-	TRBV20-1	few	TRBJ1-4	CSGGWYSEKLFF	TGCAGTGGAGGGTGGTACAGTGAAAAACTGTTTTTT
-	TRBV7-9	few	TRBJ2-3	CASSQGSSRDTQYF	TGTGCCAGCAGCCAGGGGAGTAGTAGAGATACGCAGTATTTT
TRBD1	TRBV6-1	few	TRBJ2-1	CASSPAGTAYNEQFF	TGTGCCAGCAGTCCAGCCGGGACAGCCTACAATGAGCAGTTCTTC
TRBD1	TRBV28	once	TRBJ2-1	CASKEDRWSNEQFF	TGTGCCAGCAAGGAGGACAGGTGGTCCAATGAGCAGTTCTTC
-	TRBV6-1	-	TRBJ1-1	CANQALMNTEAFF	TGTGCCAACCAGGCCTTAATGAACACTGAAGCTTTCTTT
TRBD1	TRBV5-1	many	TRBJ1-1	CASSIGQGREAFF	TGCGCCAGCAGCATCGGACAGGGCAGGGAAGCTTTCTTT
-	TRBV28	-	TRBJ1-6	CASRRGRQPLHF	TGTGCCAGCAGGAGAGGACGGCAACCCCTCCACTTT
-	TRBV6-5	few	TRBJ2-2	CASSYGGDPRNTGELFF	TGTGCCAGCAGTTACGGAGGAGACCCTCGAAACACCGGGGAGCTGTTTTTT
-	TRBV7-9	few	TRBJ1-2	CAGTGLDGGYTF	TGTGCCGGTACCGGACTGGACGGGGGCTACACCTTC
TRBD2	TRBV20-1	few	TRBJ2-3	CSARAGTSGDDTQYF	TGCAGTGCTAGAGCCGGGACTAGCGGTGACGATACGCAGTATTTT
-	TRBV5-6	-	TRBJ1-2	CASSPRSGHYGYTF	TGTGCCAGCAGCCCTCGGTCCGGGCACTATGGCTACACCTTC
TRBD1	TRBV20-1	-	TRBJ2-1	CSARSGTGVNEQFF	TGCAGTGCTCGTTCCGGGACAGGGGTCAATGAGCAGTTCTTC
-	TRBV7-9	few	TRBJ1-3	CASSFRAGRTGNTIYF	TGTGCCAGCAGCTTTCGGGCAGGGAGGACTGGAAACACCATATATTTT
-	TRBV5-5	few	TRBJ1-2	CASSSEGALPYGYTF	TGTGCCAGCAGCTCGGAAGGGGCGCTGCCCTATGGCTACACCTTC
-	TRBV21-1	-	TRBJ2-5	CASSKTSQETQYF	TGTGCCAGCAGCAAAACCAGCCAAGAGACCCAGTACTTC
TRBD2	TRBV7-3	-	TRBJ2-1	CASSPDRDYYNEQFF	TGTGCCAGCAGCCCGGACCGGGACTACTACAATGAGCAGTTCTTC
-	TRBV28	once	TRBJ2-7	CASTTSGAYSYEQYF	TGTGCCAGCACCACTTCAGGGGCCTACTCCTACGAGCAGTACTTC
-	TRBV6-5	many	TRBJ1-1	CASSNINTEAFF	TGTGCCAGCAGTAATATAAACACTGAAGCTTTCTTT
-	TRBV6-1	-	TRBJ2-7	CASSGDLYEQYF	TGTGCCAGCAGTGGGGACCTCTACGAGCAGTACTTC